The present T cell receptor beta chain was sequenced within a study of blood T cells in healthy people across ages. In the study overall: T cells yielded about one barcoded beta molecule per two cells through template switching.

Sample-barcoded 5' priming and a J-beta primer mix drove a second PCR of about 6 to 12 cycles. Each cDNA molecule was tagged by a template-switch adaptor with 12 random nucleotides. One entry per CDR3 protein results from TCRdb running MiXCR on the 5' RACE reads. Here the sample spans some 1,500,000 distinct CDR3 sequences, less than 45% being singletons. The CDR3 length is 14 residues. Between the trimmed V and J ends, which lost 3 bases and 2 bases, there was a span of 8 bases. This clonotype was picked up a small number of times. The origin of this receptor is a woman younger than 30 in good health. The sample taken for sequencing was blood. This sequence joins TRBV12-3 or TRBV12-4 and TRBJ2-1; D is uncertain. As DNA, the CDR3 is TGTGCCAGCAGTTTCGGGCCTACCTACAATGAGCAGTTCTTC. This translates into CASSFGPTYNEQFF.